The 12 T cell receptor beta chains below were found in one sample sequenced in a study of T-cell reconstitution after alpha-beta-depleted transplantation in children. Findings and caveats of the study: T-cell numbers and diversity one year post-transplant derived largely from freshly generated T cells.

As it was prepared, the TCRbeta library received unique molecular identifiers. MiXCR was run by TCRdb on the PCR reads, yielding one entry per CDR3 protein. The sample carries 250,000 to 300,000 distinct CDR3 sequences, approximately 7.3% recorded once. Antigen specificity for these receptors is unknown. The specimen comprised peripheral blood, sampled 360 days after TCRalphabeta/CD19-depleted stem cell transplant. The receptors stem from a female patient between 2 and 15 years old who had a stem cell transplant for Fanconi anemia, so the T cells may come from the graft donor.

A few counts support this clonotype. The rearrangement joins TRBV6-2 or TRBV6-3 to TRBJ1-5, with unresolved D. The V end lost 5 bases, the J end lost 7 bases, and 9 bases lay between the germline ends. The germline gives CDR1 MNHEY, CDR2 SVGEGT. CDR3 length: 12 amino acids. As DNA, the CDR3 is TGTGCCAGCAGTAAAATCAAACAGCCCCAGCATTTT. Amino acid sequence: CASSKIKQPQHF.

This sequence joins TRBV5-4 and TRBJ2-5; the D is unclear. Trimming cost V 1 base and J 0 bases, with 4 bases left between them. The CDR3 is 13 amino acids. CDR1 and CDR2 from the germline V gene are SGHNT and YYREEE (reference sequence). CDR3 DNA sequence: TGTGCCAGCAGCTTGCCGTACCAAGAGACCCAGTACTTC. It translates to CASSLPYQETQYF.

The sample holds many counts of this clonotype. The V and J genes are TRBV20-1 and TRBJ2-3, with 8 bases matching TRBD2. The CDR3 is 15 residues long. Unmatched junction bases numbered 5, after V lost 3 bases and J lost 0 bases. Germline-derived CDR1 and CDR2 are DFQATT and SNEGSKA (reference sequence). The CDR3 spells CSARSLAGSTDTQYF. The DNA for the CDR3 is TGCAGTGCTAGGAGCTTAGCGGGGAGCACAGATACGCAGTATTTT.

In its sample, this clonotype was seen many times. The V gene is TRBV7-6, the J gene TRBJ2-2; D might be TRBD1 (5 bases). CDR3 length: 17 amino acids. Germline CDR1 and CDR2: SGHVS and FNYEAQ. The ends were cut back, 2 bases at V and 3 bases at J, with 16 bases in the middle. This CDR3 reads CASSLTQSDTYTGELFF. CDR3 in DNA: TGTGCCAGCAGCTTAACTCAGTCGGACACATACACCGGGGAGCTGTTTTTT. The complete variable domain, with remaining parts taken from reference TRBV7-6 and TRBJ2-2, reads GAGVSQSPRYKVTKRGQDVALRCDPISGHVSLYWYRQALGQGPEFLTYFNYEAQQDKSGLPNDRFSAERPEGSISTLTIQRTEQRDSAMYRCASSLTQSDTYTGELFFGEGSRLTVL.

This clonotype has at least ten counts. The chain carries TRBV28 and TRBJ2-7; 9 nucleotides line up with TRBD2. The V gene's germline CDR1 is MDHEN and CDR2 SYDVKM. Trimming took 6 bases from V and 2 from J; bases not matched to a gene: 5. This CDR3 has 14 amino acids. The CDR3: CASRSTSGPYEQYF. The CDR3 nucleotides read TGTGCCAGCAGATCTACTAGCGGGCCCTACGAGCAGTACTTC.

This clonotype was observed many times. The rearrangement links TRBV12-3 or TRBV12-4 to TRBJ2-5; 8 bases line up with TRBD1. The length of the CDR3 is 15 residues. V trimming: 5 bases; J trimming: 1 base; junction bases outside the gene matches: 6. The CDR3 DNA reads TGTGCCAGCAGTCCCGAAGACAGGGGCCAAGAGACCCAGTACTTC. It encodes CASSPEDRGQETQYF.

This clonotype was observed many times. The chain joins TRBV10-3 to TRBJ2-1; D may match TRBD1 or TRBD2 (5 bases each). Trimming took 6 bases from V and 9 from J, leaving 18 bases between them. The CDR3 length is 14 residues. Germline CDR1 and CDR2: ENHRY and SYGVKD. CDR3 sequence reads: CAISIGTPDREQFF. The CDR3 nucleotides read TGTGCCATCAGCATCGGGACGCCCGATCGTGAGCAGTTCTTC.

This chain uses TRBV11-3 with TRBJ2-3; D remains ambiguous. V was shortened by 2 bases and J by 2 bases, with 17 bases between the two germline ends. The CDR3 consists of 17 residues. Per germline, CDR1 SGHNT and CDR2 YENEEA. The CDR3 DNA reads as TGTGCCAGCAGCTTATCAAGGTTCGCTCAGGACACAGATACGCAGTATTTT. Protein: CASSLSRFAQDTDTQYF.

The chain couples TRBV9 to TRBJ2-7; D is ambiguous. Germline-derived CDR1 and CDR2 are SGDLS and YYNGEE. The V end was cut by 0 bases, the J end by 7 bases, with 14 bases between. The CDR3 totals 14 residues. For the CDR3, the DNA is TGTGCCAGCAGCGTAGCGCCGGGCAATGGGGAGCAGTACTTC. Amino acid sequence: CASSVAPGNGEQYF.

The table lists this clonotype with many counts. This rearrangement joins TRBV5-1 to TRBJ2-1; 10 positions agree with TRBD2. Germline CDR1 and CDR2: SGHRS and YFSETQ. V was clipped by 5 bases and J by 7 bases; unmatched bases: 9. CDR3 length equals 15 residues. CDR3 protein: CASRKLAGLQNEQFF. The DNA of the CDR3 is TGCGCCAGCAGAAAACTAGCGGGGTTACAAAATGAGCAGTTCTTC. Filled out from reference TRBV5-1 and TRBJ2-1, the complete variable domain reads KAGVTQTPRYLIKTRGQQVTLSCSPISGHRSVSWYQQTPGQGLQFLFEYFSETQRNKGNFPGRFSGRQFSNSRSEMNVSTLELGDSALYLCASRKLAGLQNEQFFGPGTRLTVL.

The table lists this clonotype with many counts. The chain carries TRBV3-1 and TRBJ2-5, with D perhaps matching TRBD1 (6 bases). The CDR3 runs 14 residues. Trimming took off 3 bases at V and 4 bases at J, with 12 bases between the two ends. The germline gives CDR1 LGHDT, CDR2 YNNKEL (reference sequence). CDR3 region: CASSQYRVGETQYF. Here the CDR3 DNA reads TGTGCCAGCAGCCAGTACAGGGTGGGAGAGACCCAGTACTTC.

This clonotype was found many times. The rearrangement joins TRBV12-3 or TRBV12-4 to TRBJ1-4; maybe TRBD1 (5 bases). The CDR3 contains 14 residues. V was pared by 1 base and J by 5 bases, with 8 bases between. Here the CDR3 reads CASSLGGGNEKLFF. DNA for the CDR3: TGTGCCAGCAGTTTAGGTGGGGGAAATGAAAAACTGTTTTTT.